The rows below give T cell receptor beta chains drawn from one sample of a study of blood T cell repertoires in COVID-19. Clones were sequenced by immunoSEQ multiplex PCR, and TCRdb holds only the in-frame ones, with some missing. The top ten clones hold 9.1% of a sample with about 160,000 clones, over 80% of them seen once. Specimen: peripheral blood. The origin of the receptors is a woman aged 80 or over with active or convalescent COVID-19. Each CDR3 is given with its conserved first and last residue. The D gene is left open where the match is weak. Size is omitted from some rows. Given values are once, few, many or a class for expanded clones.

V gene: TRBV6-5; J gene: TRBJ1-1; D gene: -; clone size: -; CDR3 DNA: TGTGCCAGCAGCACGCCCCGGGACACTGAAGCTTTCTTT; CDR3 protein: CASSTPRDTEAFF
V gene: TRBV4-2; J gene: TRBJ1-4; D gene: -; clone size: -; CDR3 DNA: TGTGCCAGCAGCCAAGATGGACAGTTTAATGAAAAACTGTTTTTT; CDR3 protein: CASSQDGQFNEKLFF
V gene: TRBV10-2; J gene: TRBJ2-3; D gene: TRBD1; clone size: -; CDR3 DNA: TGCGCCAGCAGTGAGGGGGGGACAGGGTCAGATACGCAGTATTTT; CDR3 protein: CASSEGGTGSDTQYF
V gene: TRBV5-6; J gene: TRBJ1-2; D gene: -; clone size: once; CDR3 DNA: TGTGCCAGCAGCCATGGAGGGGTCGGGTATGGCTACACCTTC; CDR3 protein: CASSHGGVGYGYTF
V gene: TRBV10-3; J gene: TRBJ1-1; D gene: -; clone size: -; CDR3 DNA: TGTGCCATCAGTGAGTCGCCGGGAGCGAGGACTGAAGCTTTCTTT; CDR3 protein: CAISESPGARTEAFF
V gene: TRBV7-2; J gene: TRBJ1-2; D gene: TRBD1; clone size: -; CDR3 DNA: TGTGCCAGCAGCTCACTGGGACAGGGGGCGGTAGGCTACACCTTC; CDR3 protein: CASSSLGQGAVGYTF
V gene: TRBV28; J gene: TRBJ1-2; D gene: -; clone size: -; CDR3 DNA: TGTGCCAGCAGTTTACGGGGTTCAGGGGACTATGGCTACACCTTC; CDR3 protein: CASSLRGSGDYGYTF
V gene: TRBV14; J gene: TRBJ1-1; D gene: TRBD1; clone size: -; CDR3 DNA: TGTGCCAGCAGCTCTCAGACAGGGGGCACTGAAGCTTTCTTT; CDR3 protein: CASSSQTGGTEAFF
V gene: TRBV29-1; J gene: TRBJ2-1; D gene: -; clone size: -; CDR3 DNA: TGCAGCGTTGAACAACAGGGCAGGGGTGAGCAGTTCTTC; CDR3 protein: CSVEQQGRGEQFF
V gene: TRBV11-2; J gene: TRBJ2-5; D gene: TRBD2; clone size: -; CDR3 DNA: TGTGCCAGCAGCTGGAGCGGGGGGGCCCCAGAGACCCAGTACTTC; CDR3 protein: CASSWSGGAPETQYF